This is a list of T cell receptor beta chains from one sample in a study of shared clonotypes between healthy human individuals. The method was immunoSEQ multiplex PCR; TCRdb's version includes in-frame clones alone and lacks a portion of them. Of about 550,000 clones in the sample, roughly 96% were seen once. The sample taken for sequencing was naive CD8+ T cells sorted from blood. The receptors stem from a young woman in good health. Each CDR3 is given with its conserved first and last residue.

v_call,j_call,cdr3_aa
TRBV5-1,TRBJ1-1,CASSLSGITEAFF
TRBV29-1,TRBJ1-1,CSVFPTPGRTEAFF
TRBV1,TRBJ2-1,CTSMRGQVHNEQFF
TRBV27,TRBJ1-1,CASSGQGGTEAFF
TRBV6-4,TRBJ2-1,CASSDYPSGTVVEQFF
TRBV13,TRBJ2-2,CASSPLSGSGTGELFF
TRBV19,TRBJ2-3,CASSIGIAARDTQYF
TRBV5-8,TRBJ1-1,CASSFRDRANTEAFF
TRBV30,TRBJ2-7,CAWSVSDLQTYEQYF
TRBV4-2,TRBJ2-7,CASSQDQGLAGNEQYF
TRBV5-4,TRBJ1-2,CASSPPLGDGYTF
TRBV4-1,TRBJ2-7,CASSQPGGQRHEQYF
TRBV10-2,TRBJ1-5,CASRVGDISNQPQHF
TRBV13,TRBJ2-3,CASSSGTGGDTQYF
TRBV28,TRBJ1-4,CASSPDRVHEKLFF
TRBV6-6,TRBJ1-2,CASTPDNYGYTF
TRBV28,TRBJ1-1,CASRVRGPTEAFF
TRBV27,TRBJ1-4,CASSFAGGSEKLFF
TRBV28,TRBJ1-5,CASSSMTGADQPQHF
TRBV6-5,TRBJ1-2,CASSYDQGAGIYGYTF
TRBV27,TRBJ2-5,CASSLSKGTETQYF
TRBV19,TRBJ2-7,CASSRQRGHEQYF
TRBV5-1,TRBJ1-1,CASSSGTTAEAFF
TRBV2,TRBJ2-2,CATERWTGGTTGELFF
TRBV4-1,TRBJ2-7,CASSQDVGGALGYEQYF
TRBV10-2,TRBJ2-1,CASKSLALIGNEQFF
TRBV19,TRBJ2-3,CASSSGQGTDTQYF
TRBV4-1,TRBJ2-2,CASSQDLASGRGTGELFF
TRBV7-6,TRBJ2-7,CASSPTLQGEQYF
TRBV28,TRBJ1-3,CASSSRGSGNTIYF
TRBV5-1,TRBJ2-7,CASRPPGLTYEQYF
TRBV27,TRBJ2-1,CASSRTDSYNEQFF
TRBV27,TRBJ1-1,CASSFSGGTEAFF
TRBV11-2,TRBJ2-7,CASSSPTSGRVYEQYF
TRBV29-1,TRBJ2-2,CSVERMNTGELFF
TRBV9,TRBJ1-1,CASSQGGWNTEAFF
TRBV25-1,TRBJ1-2,CASSTDGTSDGYTF
TRBV5-6,TRBJ2-6,CASSFWGSGANVLTF